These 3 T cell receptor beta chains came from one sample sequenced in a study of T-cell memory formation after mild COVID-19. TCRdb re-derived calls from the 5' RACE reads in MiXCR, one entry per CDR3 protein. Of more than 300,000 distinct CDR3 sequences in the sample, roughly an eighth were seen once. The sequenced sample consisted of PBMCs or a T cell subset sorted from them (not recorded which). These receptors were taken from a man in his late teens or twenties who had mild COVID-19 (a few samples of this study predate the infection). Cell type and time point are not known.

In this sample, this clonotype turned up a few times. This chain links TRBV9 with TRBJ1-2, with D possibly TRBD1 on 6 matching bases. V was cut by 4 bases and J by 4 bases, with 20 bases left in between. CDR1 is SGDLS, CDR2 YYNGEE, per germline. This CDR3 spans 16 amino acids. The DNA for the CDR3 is TGTGCCAGCAGCCCCTCAGTGGGACACGGGGGCTATGGCTACACCTTC. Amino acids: CASSPSVGHGGYGYTF. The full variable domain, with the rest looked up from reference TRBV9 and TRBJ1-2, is DSGVTQTPKHLITATGQRVTLRCSPRSGDLSVYWYQQSLDQGLQFLIQYYNGEERAKGNILERFSAQQFPDLHSELNLSSLELGDSALYFCASSPSVGHGGYGYTFGSGTRLTVV.

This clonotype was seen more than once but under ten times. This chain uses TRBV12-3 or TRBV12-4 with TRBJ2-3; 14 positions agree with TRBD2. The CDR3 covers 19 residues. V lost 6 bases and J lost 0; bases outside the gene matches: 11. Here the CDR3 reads CASRPAGTSGGPSTDTQYF. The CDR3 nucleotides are TGTGCCAGCAGGCCCGCAGGGACTAGCGGGGGCCCTAGCACAGATACGCAGTATTTT.

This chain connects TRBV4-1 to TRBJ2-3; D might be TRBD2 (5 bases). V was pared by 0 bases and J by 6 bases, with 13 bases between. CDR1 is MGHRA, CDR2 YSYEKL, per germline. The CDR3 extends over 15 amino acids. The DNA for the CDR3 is TGCGCCAGCAGCCAAGACCTGCCTAGCTTCGATACGCAGTATTTT. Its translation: CASSQDLPSFDTQYF.